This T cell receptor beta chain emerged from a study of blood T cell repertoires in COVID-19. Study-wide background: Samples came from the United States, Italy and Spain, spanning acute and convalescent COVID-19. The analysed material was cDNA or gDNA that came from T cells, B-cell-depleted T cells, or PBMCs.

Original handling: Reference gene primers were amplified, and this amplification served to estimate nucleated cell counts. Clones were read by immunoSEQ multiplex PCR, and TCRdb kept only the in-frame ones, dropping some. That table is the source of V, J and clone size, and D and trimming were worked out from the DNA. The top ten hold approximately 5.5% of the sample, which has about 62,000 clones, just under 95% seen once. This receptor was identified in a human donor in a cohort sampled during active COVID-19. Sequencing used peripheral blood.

The CDR3 here is CASAQLAGGQDTQYF. The CDR3 DNA sequence: TGTGCCAGCGCCCAACTAGCGGGGGGGCAAGATACGCAGTATTTT. The chain employs TRBV28 and TRBJ2-3; 13 bases agree with TRBD2. This CDR3 has 15 residues. CDR1 is MDHEN and CDR2 is SYDVKM in the germline V gene. V shed 8 bases, J shed 5 bases, and the junction held 7 bases outside the gene matches.